The 26 T cell receptor beta chains listed next were all sequenced from one sample in a study of identical twins. One entry per CDR3 protein, called by TCRdb with MiXCR from the 5' RACE reads. Counted here are around 290,000 distinct CDR3 sequences, roughly 10% occurring once; the ten biggest clones make up approximately 6.5%. The same specimen was also included in a second study, on yellow fever vaccine responses in identical twins.

The sequenced sample was CD8+ T cells sorted from blood. Receptors were obtained from a woman aged 18-30 years in good health.

The rearrangement uses TRBV7-8 and TRBJ2-5; 7 bases agree with TRBD2. Germline lookup yields CDR1 SGHVS and CDR2 FQNEAQ. Trimming at V came to 2 bases and at J to 5 bases, leaving 11 bases not matched to a gene. CDR3 length equals 16 residues. The CDR3 DNA is TGTGCCAGCAGCTTAAATATCCGCAGAGCGGGGGAGACCCAGTACTTC. This encodes CASSLNIRRAGETQYF.

This clonotype was observed a few times. The gene calls are TRBV7-9 and TRBJ2-2; 9 bases align to TRBD1. This CDR3 region has 16 residues. Unmatched junction bases numbered 5, after V lost 5 bases and J lost 1 base. Germline CDR1 is SEHNR and CDR2 is FQNEAQ (reference sequence). This chain's CDR3 is CASSPGTGKNTGELFF. The CDR3 DNA is TGTGCCAGCAGCCCAGGGACAGGGAAGAACACCGGGGAGCTGTTTTTT.

This clonotype was counted ten times or more. The chain couples TRBV12-3 or TRBV12-4 to TRBJ2-7; D is unresolved. CDR3 length equals 13 residues. V gave up 0 bases and J gave up 6 bases, with 9 bases separating them. This CDR3 reads CASSLASTFEQYF. The CDR3 DNA follows: TGTGCCAGCAGTTTAGCCAGCACGTTCGAGCAGTACTTC.

This clonotype was counted at least ten times. The chain is built from TRBV6-1 and TRBJ2-1; no reliable D call. Deletions cut 0 bases from V and 3 bases from J, with 6 bases between. CDR1 is MNHNS, CDR2 SASEGT, per germline. This CDR3 region has 14 residues. CDR3 nucleotide sequence: TGTGCCAGCAGTGAAGCGTCAGACTACAATGAGCAGTTCTTC. Its translation is CASSEASDYNEQFF.

This clonotype was picked up many times. The genes are TRBV5-5 and TRBJ1-1; D may be TRBD1 (6 bases). Germline CDR1 reads SGHKS; CDR2 reads YYEKEE (reference sequence). Trimming shortened V by 0 bases and J by 5 bases, and 8 bases separated the two germline ends. This CDR3 region has 13 residues. Here the CDR3 reads CASSLVQGTEAFF. In nucleotides, the CDR3 is TGTGCCAGCAGCTTGGTCCAGGGGACTGAAGCTTTCTTT.

This clonotype showed up many times. This chain joins TRBV10-3 and TRBJ2-3, with D possibly being TRBD2 (6 bases). The CDR3 sequence is 14 residues long. Per germline, CDR1 ENHRY and CDR2 SYGVKD. Trimming removed 6 bases from V and 1 base from J, with 11 bases in between. The CDR3 DNA follows: TGTGCCATCAGCGGGGACTTACGCACAGATACGCAGTATTTT. This gives the protein CAISGDLRTDTQYF.

This clonotype has just a few counts. CDR3 amino acids: CASSDGALNEQFF. The CDR3 nucleotides are TGTGCCAGCAGTGACGGGGCCCTGAATGAGCAGTTCTTC. This rearrangement joins TRBV6-4 to TRBJ2-1; a possible D gene is TRBD1 (5 bases). In germline, CDR1 is MRHNA, CDR2 SNTAGT. The CDR3 extends over 13 amino acids. V was pared by 2 bases and J by 7 bases, with 9 bases between.

V is TRBV6-5 and J is TRBJ2-5; D not resolved. There are 14 residues in the CDR3. From germline, CDR1 is MNHEY and CDR2 SVGAGI. Trimming took 2 bases from V and 2 from J, leaving 9 bases between them. As DNA, the CDR3 is TGTGCCAGCAGTTACATTGGGCAGCAAGAGACCCAGTACTTC. Protein product: CASSYIGQQETQYF.

This clonotype was detected only a few times. This chain uses TRBV4-3 with TRBJ2-1; 11 bases match TRBD2. The V and J ends lost 0 bases and 2 bases, in that order; junction bases with no gene match: 3. The CDR3 spans 17 residues. In germline, CDR1 is LGHNA, CDR2 YSLEER. The chain's CDR3 is CASSQETSGSPYNEQFF. Written as DNA, the CDR3 is TGCGCCAGCAGCCAAGAAACTAGCGGGAGCCCCTACAATGAGCAGTTCTTC.

V is TRBV2 and J is TRBJ2-1, with 12 bases aligning to TRBD2. V was pared by 6 bases and J by 6 bases, with 9 bases of the junction left unmatched. The germline V gene encodes CDR1 SNHLY and CDR2 FYNNEI. This CDR3 spans 16 amino acids. In nucleotides, the CDR3 is TGTGCCAGCAGGGATCCTAGCGGGGGGGGTATCAATGAGCAGTTCTTC. It is translated as CASRDPSGGGINEQFF.

Regarding this clonotype: This may come from a read error, since a much larger clone is one base off. The genes are TRBV2 and TRBJ2-2, with TRBD2 as a possible D gene (5 bases). Germline CDR1 reads SNHLY; CDR2 reads FYNNEI. The CDR3 totals 14 residues. CDR3 sequence: CASSEGWRTGELVF. The CDR3 DNA is TGTGCCAGCAGTGAAGGGTGGAGGACCGGGGAGCTGGTTTTT. Using reference TRBV2 and TRBJ2-2 for the parts outside the CDR3, the full variable domain is EPEVTQTPSHQVTQMGQEVILRCVPISNHLYFYWYRQILGQKVEFLVSFYNNEISEKSEIFDDQFSVERPDGSNFTLKIRSTKLEDSAMYFCASSEGWRTGELVFGEGSRLTVL.

This clonotype has more than one count but fewer than ten. The rearrangement links TRBV25-1 to TRBJ2-1; TRBD1 aligns across 8 bases. The V gene's germline CDR1 is MGHDK and CDR2 SYGVNS. V lost 1 base and J lost 6; bases outside the gene matches: 23. This CDR3 contains 21 residues. The CDR3, as DNA: TGTGCCAGCAGTGAATCTCCGTTTTACTTAACTGGGCAGGGGGCCTCCAATGAGCAGTTCTTC. This sequence encodes CASSESPFYLTGQGASNEQFF.

This chain links TRBV7-9 with TRBJ2-7; perhaps TRBD2 as D (6 bases). Trimming stripped 1 base from V and 11 bases from J, with 9 bases between. Germline assignment: CDR1 SEHNR and CDR2 FQNEAQ (reference sequence). The CDR3 has 11 residues. CDR3 in amino acids: CASSLGREEYF. CDR3 DNA: TGTGCCAGCAGCTTAGGGAGGGAGGAGTACTTC.

This clonotype appeared a few times. This chain connects TRBV28 to TRBJ2-7; 10 nucleotides line up with TRBD2. Trimming removed 2 bases from V and 2 bases from J; junction bases left unmatched: 9. The CDR3 is made up of 17 amino acids. Germline-derived CDR1 and CDR2 are MDHEN and SYDVKM. This chain's CDR3 is CASSLMAAGGGPYEQYF. CDR3 nucleotide sequence: TGTGCCAGCAGTTTAATGGCAGCGGGAGGGGGCCCCTACGAGCAGTACTTC.

This clonotype was seen at least ten times. The chain is built from TRBV4-3 and TRBJ2-1; D is possibly TRBD1 (6 bases). The germline V gene has CDR1 LGHNA and CDR2 YSLEER. The CDR3 is 16 amino acids. The V end lost 4 bases, the J end lost 1 base, and 14 bases lay between the germline ends. The CDR3 reads CASSRWGLLSYNEQFF. The CDR3 DNA reads TGCGCCAGCAGCCGGTGGGGGCTTCTATCCTACAATGAGCAGTTCTTC.

This clonotype was found many times. This sequence joins TRBV11-2 and TRBJ2-7; D is undetermined. With 2 bases removed from V and 1 base from J, the gap between germline ends came to 15 bases. The CDR3 length is 16 residues. Per germline, CDR1 SGHAT and CDR2 FQNNGV. Here the CDR3 reads CASSLFLSGESYEQYF. The CDR3 region has the DNA TGTGCCAGCAGCTTATTTTTGAGTGGGGAATCCTACGAGCAGTACTTC.

This clonotype was observed at least ten times. The chain's CDR3 is CASSLFSGGEDTQYF. The CDR3 region has the DNA TGTGCCAGCAGCTTATTTAGCGGGGGAGAAGATACGCAGTATTTT. This sequence joins TRBV13 and TRBJ2-3; 9 bases map to TRBD2. Germline trimming cut 2 bases from V and 5 bases from J; bases unmatched to any gene: 5. This CDR3 contains 15 residues. Germline values: CDR1 PRHDT, CDR2 FYEKMQ (reference sequence).

The rearrangement joins TRBV7-9 to TRBJ2-6; no reliable D call. The length of the CDR3 is 16 residues. The ends were cut back, 1 base at V and 0 bases at J, with 7 bases in the middle. Germline V gives CDR1 SEHNR, CDR2 FQNEAQ (reference sequence). DNA for the CDR3: TGTGCCAGCAGCTTAGATACGGTCTCTGGGGCCAACGTCCTGACTTTC. Its protein product is CASSLDTVSGANVLTF.

In its sample, this clonotype was seen many times. The chain couples TRBV15 to TRBJ2-1, with D possibly matching TRBD1 (7 bases). The ends were cut back, 0 bases at V and 6 bases at J, with 21 bases in the middle. This CDR3 spans 18 amino acids. From germline, CDR1 is LNHNV and CDR2 YYDKDF (reference sequence). CDR3 sequence (DNA): TGTGCCACCAGCAGAGACAGGGGGGCAATTTGGTCAGGCAATGAGCAGTTCTTC. Protein sequence: CATSRDRGAIWSGNEQFF.

This clonotype was detected ten times or more. The chain joins TRBV12-3 or TRBV12-4 to TRBJ2-3; either TRBD1 or TRBD2 may fit D (5 bases each). The CDR3 runs to 15 residues. The V and J ends lost 7 bases and 3 bases respectively, with 17 bases between them. The CDR3 loop reads CASTIGTFATDTQYF. DNA of the CDR3: TGTGCCAGCACAATAGGGACCTTTGCGACAGATACGCAGTATTTT.

This clonotype has at least ten counts. The V gene is TRBV10-3, the J gene TRBJ2-1, with TRBD2 matching 13 bases. Unmatched junction bases numbered 3, after V lost 5 bases and J lost 5 bases. The germline CDR1 and CDR2 sequences are ENHRY and SYGVKD. The CDR3 is made up of 15 amino acids. The DNA of the CDR3 is TGTGCCATCAGTCCTGGACTAGCGGGGGACAATGAGCAGTTCTTC. Translated: CAISPGLAGDNEQFF.

This clonotype was observed a handful of times. The rearrangement joins TRBV2 to TRBJ2-3; TRBD2 matches 12 bases. Germline assignment: CDR1 SNHLY and CDR2 FYNNEI. The CDR3 loop spans 18 amino acids. The CDR3 loop reads CTIWGTSGFRPSTDTQYF. The CDR3 DNA sequence: TGTACCATCTGGGGGACTAGCGGGTTTCGTCCTAGCACAGATACGCAGTATTTT.

The chain uses TRBV15 and TRBJ1-2, with D maybe TRBD1 (5 bases). The CDR3 length is 17 residues. The germline V and J ends were trimmed by 3 bases and 0 bases, with 17 bases remaining between them. The germline V gene has CDR1 LNHNV and CDR2 YYDKDF (reference sequence). This CDR3 reads CATSRSPWGGTNYGYTF. The CDR3, as DNA: TGTGCCACCAGCAGGTCCCCCTGGGGGGGTACTAACTATGGCTACACCTTC.

This clonotype was seen more than once but under ten times. The chain employs TRBV5-6 and TRBJ2-1, with D perhaps assigned TRBD1 or TRBD2 (5 bases each). Germline V CDR1 and CDR2: SGHDT, YYEEEE. Trimming pared 3 bases from V and 6 bases from J, leaving 10 bases between. The length of the CDR3 is 13 residues. For the CDR3, the DNA is TGTGCCAGCAGCTCCGGGACGATCAATGAGCAGTTCTTC. It specifies CASSSGTINEQFF. The entire variable domain, with the rest obtained from reference TRBV5-6 and TRBJ2-1, is as follows: DAGVTQSPTHLIKTRGQQVTLRCSPKSGHDTVSWYQQALGQGPQFIFQYYEEEERQRGNFPDRFSGHQFPNYSSELNVNALLLGDSALYLCASSSGTINEQFFGPGTRLTVL.

This clonotype has at least ten counts. The rearrangement uses TRBV28 and TRBJ2-1; TRBD2 is a possible D gene (6 bases). CDR1 is MDHEN and CDR2 is SYDVKM in the germline V gene. Trimming pared 3 bases from V and 3 bases from J, leaving 12 bases between. The length of the CDR3 is 15 residues. The CDR3 nucleotides are TGTGCCAGCAGTTTGGGGGGAACGAGCTACAATGAGCAGTTCTTC. Its protein product is CASSLGGTSYNEQFF.

This clonotype was seen only a few times. CDR3 nucleotide sequence: TGTGCCAGCAGTTACTCATTAGCGGGAGGGCCGGTCGGGGAGCTGTTTTTT. Its translation: CASSYSLAGGPVGELFF. The gene calls are TRBV6-5 and TRBJ2-2, with TRBD2 matching over 11 bases. The CDR3 runs 17 residues. The J segment lost 7 bases and the V segment lost 0 bases, leaving 7 bases of the junction unmatched. The germline V gene encodes CDR1 MNHEY and CDR2 SVGAGI.